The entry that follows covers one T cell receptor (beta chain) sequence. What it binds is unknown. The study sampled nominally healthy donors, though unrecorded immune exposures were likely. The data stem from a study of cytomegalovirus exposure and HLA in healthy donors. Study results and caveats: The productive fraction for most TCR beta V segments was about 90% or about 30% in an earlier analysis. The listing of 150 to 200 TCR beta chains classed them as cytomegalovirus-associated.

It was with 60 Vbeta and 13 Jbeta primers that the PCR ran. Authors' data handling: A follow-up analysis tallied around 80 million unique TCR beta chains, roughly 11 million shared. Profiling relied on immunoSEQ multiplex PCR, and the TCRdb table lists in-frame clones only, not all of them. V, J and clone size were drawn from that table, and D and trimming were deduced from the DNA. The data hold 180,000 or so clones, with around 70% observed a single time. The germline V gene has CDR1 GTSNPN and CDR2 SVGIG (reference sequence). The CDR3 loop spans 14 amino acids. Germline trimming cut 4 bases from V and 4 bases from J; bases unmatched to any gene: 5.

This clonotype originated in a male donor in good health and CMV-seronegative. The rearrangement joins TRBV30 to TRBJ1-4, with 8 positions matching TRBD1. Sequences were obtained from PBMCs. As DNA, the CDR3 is TGTGCCTGGACTAGACAGGGGATTAATGAAAAACTGTTTTTT. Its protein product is CAWTRQGINEKLFF.